One sample yielded the 32 T cell receptor beta chains listed below, sequenced in a study of cytotoxic CD8 clonotypes in ibrutinib-treated CLL (dated by TCRdb to about 2021). Libraries were prepared through the immunoSEQ multiplex PCR assay. TCRdb retrieved this table from immuneACCESS and kept in-frame rearrangements only. Not all clones are present; in checked studies, unresolved V genes account for under half, and no reason is known for the remainder. The sample table lists about 150,000 clones, 70% to 80% of them with a count of one. The ten largest clones capture around 13% of the sample. This specimen's time point label, per the study, means: about a year on ibrutinib. The material was PBMCs, obtained after 12 months of ibrutinib treatment. These receptors were obtained from a human donor with chronic lymphocytic leukemia.

The chain uses TRBV10-3 and TRBJ2-7, with 9 bases identical to TRBD1. Germline CDR1 is ENHRY and CDR2 is SYGVKD. With V trimmed by 8 bases and J by 1 base, 6 bases remained unmatched. This CDR3 contains 14 residues. The CDR3 bases are TGTGCCATCTCCTCCGGGACAGGGTCCTACGAGCAGTACTTC. Its translation is CAISSGTGSYEQYF.

The chain carries TRBV28 and TRBJ1-2; D is ambiguous. With 6 bases removed from V and 0 bases from J, the gap between germline ends came to 5 bases. Germline loops: CDR1 MDHEN, CDR2 SYDVKM. This CDR3 region has 12 residues. The CDR3 here is CASRDPNYGYTF. DNA of the CDR3: TGTGCCAGCAGGGACCCTAACTATGGCTACACCTTC.

A few counts support this clone. This chain joins TRBV10-3 and TRBJ1-1; unclear D gene. The CDR3 totals 13 residues. Deletions cut 3 bases from V and 0 bases from J, with 5 bases between. CDR1 ENHRY and CDR2 SYGVKD come from the germline V gene. DNA for the CDR3: TGTGCCATCAGTGACAAGGTGAACACTGAAGCTTTCTTT. Amino acid sequence: CAISDKVNTEAFF.

This clone was seen a single time. The chain has TRBV4-2 and TRBJ2-1; D gene ambiguous. The CDR3 extends over 15 amino acids. Germline V lookup: CDR1 LGHNA, CDR2 YNFKEQ. Trimming removed 0 bases at V and 0 bases at J, with 6 bases between. This CDR3 is CASSQDVSSYNEQFF. The CDR3 coding sequence is TGTGCCAGCAGCCAAGATGTGAGCTCCTACAATGAGCAGTTCTTC.

The gene calls are TRBV2 and TRBJ2-7; 7 nucleotides match TRBD1. Trimming cost V 7 bases and J 4 bases; bases outside gene matches: 10. Germline-derived CDR1 and CDR2 are SNHLY and FYNNEI. There are 14 residues in the CDR3. In DNA form, the CDR3 reads TGTGCCAGCAACCGAGAGGGGGCTCGTTACGAGCAGTACTTC. Translating it yields CASNREGARYEQYF.

The chain recombines TRBV7-2 with TRBJ2-7; the D is unclear. Germline V CDR1 and CDR2: SGHTA, FQGNSA. Trimming took 6 bases from V and 3 from J, leaving 9 bases between them. The length of the CDR3 is 12 residues. The CDR3: CASRAEHYEQYF. In DNA, the CDR3 is TGTGCCAGCAGAGCAGAGCACTACGAGCAGTACTTC.

The J gene is TRBJ1-1, the V gene TRBV19, with D unclear. The germline V gene encodes CDR1 LNHDA and CDR2 SQIVND (reference sequence). The CDR3 runs 15 residues. Between the trimmed V and J ends, which lost 7 bases and 0 bases, there was a span of 15 bases. The CDR3 reads CASTDGPRMNTEAFF. The DNA of the CDR3 is TGTGCCAGTACGGACGGCCCTCGCATGAACACTGAAGCTTTCTTT.

CDR3 protein: CASGLTPSDTQYF. The CDR3 region has the DNA TGTGCTAGTGGTTTGACCCCCTCAGATACGCAGTATTTT. The genes are TRBV12-5 and TRBJ2-3; D gene unclear. There are 13 residues in the CDR3. Deletions cut 2 bases from V and 4 bases from J, with 7 bases between. Germline CDR1 reads LGHNT; CDR2 reads FRNRAP.

The chain employs TRBV4-2 and TRBJ2-6; D is perhaps TRBD1 or TRBD2 (5 bases each). This CDR3 spans 18 amino acids. Trimming pared 4 bases from V and 4 bases from J, leaving 20 bases between. The germline V gene has CDR1 LGHNA and CDR2 YNFKEQ. CDR3 sequence: CASSLVTGRGGGANVLTF. The DNA for the CDR3 is TGTGCCAGCAGCCTCGTAACGGGCCGGGGCGGCGGGGCCAACGTCCTGACTTTC.

The sample holds a few counts of this clone. J is TRBJ2-7 and V is TRBV7-8; 15 bases fit TRBD2. After removal of 0 bases from V and 4 bases from J, the junction contained 1 base not matched to a gene. Germline CDR1 is SGHVS and CDR2 is FQNEAQ. The CDR3 is 16 residues long. The CDR3 region is CASSLAGLAGGYEQYF. The CDR3 nucleotides are TGTGCCAGCAGCTTAGCGGGACTAGCGGGAGGTTACGAGCAGTACTTC.

CDR3 in amino acids: CAIRAGLAGGTSDTQYF. The CDR3 DNA is TGTGCCATCAGGGCGGGACTAGCGGGAGGGACGTCGGATACGCAGTATTTT. The chain uses TRBV10-3 and TRBJ2-3; 16 bases fit TRBD2. Germline-derived CDR1 and CDR2 are ENHRY and SYGVKD. There are 17 residues in the CDR3. The V segment lost 6 bases and the J segment 6 bases; nucleotides outside the gene matches: 9.

The chain employs TRBV4-1 and TRBJ1-1; D ambiguous. Germline CDR1 MGHRA, CDR2 YSYEKL. Trimming left V 6 bases short and J 2 bases short, with 16 bases between. The CDR3 is 15 residues long. In DNA, the CDR3 is TGCGCCAGCAGGCACGGTTCGGCCAGCAACACTGAAGCTTTCTTT. As protein: CASRHGSASNTEAFF.

V usage is TRBV10-3 and J usage is TRBJ2-7; the D gene is possibly TRBD1 (6 bases). Germline V CDR1 and CDR2: ENHRY, SYGVKD. Deletions cut 4 bases from V and 0 bases from J, with 10 bases between. The CDR3 length is 14 residues. CDR3 in amino acids: CAISVQGSSYEQYF. As DNA, the CDR3 is TGTGCCATCAGTGTTCAGGGGAGCTCCTACGAGCAGTACTTC.

J is TRBJ2-3 and V is TRBV5-1; 9 nucleotides agree with TRBD2. The CDR3 has 16 amino acids. Germline values: CDR1 SGHRS, CDR2 YFSETQ. The V and J ends lost 4 bases and 4 bases, in that order; junction bases with no gene match: 10. The CDR3, as DNA: TGCGCCAGCAGCCCGACTAGCGGTTATGGGTCAGATACGCAGTATTTT. Encoded protein: CASSPTSGYGSDTQYF.

The chain carries TRBV4-3 and TRBJ2-1, with a tentative D call TRBD2 (6 bases). V was pared by 0 bases and J by 6 bases, with 18 bases between. The CDR3 length is 17 residues. Germline assignment: CDR1 LGHNA and CDR2 YSLEER. The CDR3 DNA reads as TGCGCCAGCAGCCAAGATACGAGCGGGTTCCTTGGCAATGAGCAGTTCTTC. Translating it yields CASSQDTSGFLGNEQFF.

V gene TRBV6-5 combines with J gene TRBJ2-3; 11 positions match TRBD2. The CDR3 has 16 residues. Trimming at V came to 2 bases and at J to 3 bases, leaving 4 bases not matched to a gene. The germline V gene has CDR1 MNHEY and CDR2 SVGAGI. The CDR3 DNA reads TGTGCCAGCAGTTACGGGACTAGCGGTCGGACAGATACGCAGTATTTT. Its protein product is CASSYGTSGRTDTQYF.

This clone was counted once. The V gene is TRBV5-1, the J gene TRBJ2-1; perhaps TRBD2 as D (6 bases). The CDR3 sequence is 14 residues long. Per germline, CDR1 SGHRS and CDR2 YFSETQ. Deletions cut 0 bases from V and 10 bases from J, with 14 bases between. CDR3: CASSLGGTPGEQFF. In DNA form, the CDR3 reads TGCGCCAGCAGCTTGGGAGGGACTCCTGGCGAGCAGTTCTTC. Full variable domain (outside the CDR3, taken from reference TRBV5-1 and TRBJ2-1): KAGVTQTPRYLIKTRGQQVTLSCSPISGHRSVSWYQQTPGQGLQFLFEYFSETQRNKGNFPGRFSGRQFSNSRSEMNVSTLELGDSALYLCASSLGGTPGEQFFGPGTRLTVL.

The chain is built from TRBV9 and TRBJ2-2, with D possibly TRBD2 on 5 matching bases. CDR3 size: 13 residues. V was trimmed by 2 bases and J by 7 bases, leaving 9 bases between them. Germline V gene data show CDR1 as SGDLS and CDR2 as YYNGEE. The CDR3 nucleotides read TGTGCCAGCAGCGTCCTTCGGGGCGGGGAGCTGTTTTTT. This gives the protein CASSVLRGGELFF.

J is TRBJ2-3 and V is TRBV27; perhaps TRBD2 as D (5 bases). Per the germline V gene, CDR1 is MNHEY and CDR2 is SMNVEV (reference sequence). The CDR3 length is 14 residues. Trimming stripped 6 bases from V and 4 bases from J, with 14 bases between. The CDR3 protein is CASSPGTRADTQYF. DNA of the CDR3: TGTGCCAGCAGCCCGGGAACTAGAGCAGATACGCAGTATTTT.

V is TRBV7-9 and J is TRBJ2-1; 8 bases fit TRBD1. The CDR3 runs 17 residues. Trimming removed 4 bases from V and 0 bases from J; junction bases left unmatched: 8. CDR1 SEHNR and CDR2 FQNEAQ come from the germline V gene (reference sequence). DNA of the CDR3: TGTGCCAGCAGCTCCCACAGGGGGATAAGCTCCTACAATGAGCAGTTCTTC. The encoded protein is CASSSHRGISSYNEQFF. The complete variable domain, with remaining parts taken from reference TRBV7-9 and TRBJ2-1, reads DTGVSQNPRHKITKRGQNVTFRCDPISEHNRLYWYRQTLGQGPEFLTYFQNEAQLEKSRLLSDRFSAERPKGSFSTLEIQRTEQGDSAMYLCASSSHRGISSYNEQFFGPGTRLTVL.

This sequence joins TRBV28 and TRBJ2-7, with 9 positions matching TRBD1. This CDR3 region has 14 residues. Unmatched junction bases numbered 3, after V lost 5 bases and J lost 1 base. Germline V gene lookup returns CDR1 MDHEN and CDR2 SYDVKM. The CDR3 loop reads CASSGTGRSYEQYF. CDR3 coding DNA: TGTGCCAGCAGTGGGACAGGGAGGTCCTACGAGCAGTACTTC.

The genes are TRBV15 and TRBJ2-1; 8 bases fit TRBD1. CDR1 LNHNV and CDR2 YYDKDF come from the germline V gene (reference sequence). This CDR3 contains 15 residues. The V and J ends lost 8 bases and 0 bases, in that order; junction bases with no gene match: 6. The CDR3 nucleotides are TGTGCCACCGACAGGGGTTCCAGCTCCTACAATGAGCAGTTCTTC. Translating gives CATDRGSSSYNEQFF.

As DNA, the CDR3 is TGCGCCAGCACCCTAACCCCACAAAGCGGGACAGTTTACGAGCAGTACTTC. Translating it yields CASTLTPQSGTVYEQYF. V gene TRBV5-1 combines with J gene TRBJ2-7, with D perhaps assigned TRBD1 or TRBD2 (7 bases each). Looked up from germline, CDR1 is SGHRS and CDR2 is YFSETQ. The V and J ends lost 6 bases and 4 bases respectively, with 26 bases between them. The CDR3 is 17 residues long.

This clone occurred a few times. This chain connects TRBV28 to TRBJ1-1; D unclear. The germline CDR1 and CDR2 sequences are MDHEN and SYDVKM. The CDR3 covers 13 residues. The ends were cut back, 2 bases at V and 2 bases at J, with 6 bases in the middle. This chain's CDR3 is CASSLTLNTEAFF. The CDR3 bases are TGTGCCAGCAGTTTAACGTTAAACACTGAAGCTTTCTTT.

This clone was detected only once. CDR3 in amino acids: CASSESGVGLVSGYTF. The CDR3 DNA reads TGTGCCAGCAGTGAAAGTGGGGTAGGGTTAGTATCTGGCTACACCTTC. V gene TRBV2 combines with J gene TRBJ1-2; D unresolved. V gave up 2 bases and J gave up 7 bases, with 20 bases separating them. CDR3 size: 16 residues. The germline CDR1 and CDR2 sequences are SNHLY and FYNNEI.

This clone showed up just a few times. The chain employs TRBV21-1 and TRBJ1-4; the table's D call of TRBD1 was not tested on the DNA. TRBV21-1 is annotated as a pseudogene. The CDR3 extends over 14 amino acids. The CDR3 region has the DNA TGTGCCAGCAGCGGACAGGGGCCTAATGAAAAACTGTTTTTT. This translates into CASSGQGPNEKLFF.

The CDR3 nucleotides read TGTGCCAGCAGTCGAGACAGGGGTGGCACCGGGGAGCTGTTTTTT. Its translation: CASSRDRGGTGELFF. This sequence joins TRBV6-5 and TRBJ2-2, with 8 bases aligning to TRBD1. V was clipped by 5 bases and J by 4 bases; unmatched bases: 6. The germline V gene encodes CDR1 MNHEY and CDR2 SVGAGI. The CDR3 is 15 amino acids.

The V call is TRBV5-6, the J call TRBJ2-7; 8 nucleotides agree with TRBD1. CDR1 and CDR2 from the germline V gene are SGHDT and YYEEEE. Trimming took 0 bases from V and 4 from J; bases not matched to a gene: 9. The CDR3 length is 16 residues. For the CDR3, the DNA is TGTGCCAGCAGCTTGGGCGCAGACAGGGGTGTATACGAGCAGTACTTC. Protein sequence: CASSLGADRGVYEQYF.

The CDR3 nucleotides are TGTGCCAGCAGCCAAGTGGTGAACAGGGGGACCCCTAGGGCTGAAGCTTTCTTT. It translates to CASSQVVNRGTPRAEAFF. The chain joins TRBV14 to TRBJ1-1, with 8 bases that match TRBD1. The CDR3 is made up of 18 amino acids. Trimming at V came to 1 base and at J to 6 bases, leaving 16 bases not matched to a gene. The germline V gene has CDR1 SGHDN and CDR2 FVKESK.

CDR3 in DNA: TGTGCCAGCAGTTACTCTAGCGGGCTACCGAAGCGGGCGTACTTC. Translated, it gives CASSYSSGLPKRAYF. The rearrangement uses TRBV6-5 and TRBJ2-7, with 7 bases matching TRBD2. The V gene end was trimmed by 0 bases and the J gene end by 12 bases; junction bases not matched to a gene: 14. Germline CDR1 is MNHEY and CDR2 is SVGAGI. The CDR3 has 15 residues.

The chain carries TRBV28 and TRBJ1-1; TRBD1 might be the D (5 bases). The germline V and J ends were trimmed by 6 bases and 0 bases, with 17 bases remaining between them. CDR3 size: 16 residues. Looked up from germline, CDR1 is MDHEN and CDR2 is SYDVKM. CDR3: CASSPQSGPLNTEAFF. CDR3 DNA sequence: TGTGCCAGCAGCCCCCAATCGGGACCGCTGAACACTGAAGCTTTCTTT.

This clone was seen more than once but under ten times. The V call is TRBV27, the J call TRBJ2-3; 11 bases line up with TRBD2. Germline CDR1 and CDR2: MNHEY and SMNVEV (reference sequence). The CDR3 covers 14 residues. Losses at the gene ends were 6 bases for V and 6 bases for J; bases not matched to a gene: 5. The CDR3 DNA reads TGTGCCAGCAGCCTGGGACTAGCGGCGGATACGCAGTATTTT. Translating gives CASSLGLAADTQYF.